The source of this TCR beta chain is a study of technical replicates of blood from four donors. The CDR3 covers 16 residues. Germline CDR1 is SEHNR and CDR2 is FQNEAQ (reference sequence). V lost 0 bases, J lost 0 bases, and 4 bases stayed unmatched. Measured with immunoSEQ multiplex PCR; TCRdb has only the in-frame clones, and not every one. The sample lists just under 60,000 clones; about 95% were seen once. The TCR comes from a human donor in good health. Some clones in this sample may be carry-over from other donors' samples. The specimen sequenced was PBMCs. The rearrangement uses TRBV7-9 and TRBJ1-2, with 7 positions matching TRBD1. CDR3 DNA sequence: TGTGCCAGCAGCTTAGCGACAGGGATGTCTAACTATGGCTACACCTTC. Encoded protein: CASSLATGMSNYGYTF.